Each of the 29 T cell receptor beta chains below was sequenced from the same sample in a study of shared clonotypes between healthy human individuals. Profiling relied on immunoSEQ multiplex PCR, and the TCRdb table lists in-frame clones only, not all of them. The repertoire holds hundreds of thousands of clones, with around 78% as singletons. The sequencing sample was made of PBMCs. Receptors originate from a woman in her forties in good health. Some clones in this sample may be carry-over from other donors' samples.

The V gene is TRBV28, the J gene TRBJ2-1; 13 positions agree with TRBD2. The CDR3 runs to 15 residues. The ends lost 7 bases at V and 4 bases at J; junction bases unmatched: 4. The germline V gene has CDR1 MDHEN and CDR2 SYDVKM. The CDR3 sequence is CASKRTSGRYNEQFF. CDR3 coding DNA: TGTGCCAGCAAACGGACTAGCGGGAGATACAATGAGCAGTTCTTC.

Only one count was recorded for this clone. The chain recombines TRBV30 with TRBJ2-3, with 13 nucleotides matching TRBD2. The CDR3 runs to 14 residues. Germline V CDR1 and CDR2: GTSNPN, SVGIG (reference sequence). Losses at the gene ends were 1 base for V and 6 bases for J; bases not matched to a gene: 1. In nucleotides, the CDR3 is TGTGCCTGGAGTGGGACTAGCGGGAGTGATACGCAGTATTTT. Protein: CAWSGTSGSDTQYF.

V usage is TRBV9 and J usage is TRBJ2-1; 14 bases agree with TRBD2. Germline V gene data show CDR1 as SGDLS and CDR2 as YYNGEE. Trimming took 4 bases from V and 10 from J; bases not matched to a gene: 10. This CDR3 spans 16 amino acids. CDR3 residues: CASSFRLAGGSREQFF. CDR3 nucleotides: TGTGCCAGCAGCTTCAGACTAGCGGGAGGGTCAAGAGAGCAGTTCTTC.

The rearrangement links TRBV2 to TRBJ2-7; unclear D gene. From germline, CDR1 is SNHLY and CDR2 FYNNEI. This CDR3 region has 13 residues. With 8 bases removed from V and 2 bases from J, the gap between germline ends came to 13 bases. The CDR3 sequence: CASWKDTTYEQYF. The CDR3 nucleotides are TGTGCCAGCTGGAAAGACACAACCTACGAGCAGTACTTC.

This clone has more than one count but fewer than ten. This rearrangement joins TRBV2 to TRBJ2-7, with 10 bases matching TRBD2. CDR3 length: 16 residues. V shed 2 bases, J shed 3 bases, and the junction held 7 bases outside the gene matches. Germline V lookup: CDR1 SNHLY, CDR2 FYNNEI. The CDR3 here is CASSESLAGLDYEQYF. CDR3 DNA: TGTGCCAGCAGTGAATCACTAGCGGGACTAGACTACGAGCAGTACTTC.

This clone was observed at least ten times. The rearrangement uses TRBV25-1 and TRBJ2-7; TRBD1 matches 7 bases. CDR3 length: 14 residues. The ends lost 7 bases at V and 4 bases at J; junction bases unmatched: 10. The germline V gene encodes CDR1 MGHDK and CDR2 SYGVNS. Here the CDR3 DNA reads TGTGCCAGCACAGGGACCCCAGGGGGTTACGAGCAGTACTTC. Its protein is CASTGTPGGYEQYF.

A word on this clone: The sample has other DNA sequences that encode this CDR3 too. The V and J genes are TRBV11-2 and TRBJ2-7; D unresolved. Germline assignment: CDR1 SGHAT and CDR2 FQNNGV. This CDR3 is built from 13 residues. Trimming removed 1 base from V and 2 bases from J, with 6 bases in between. The DNA of the CDR3 is TGTGCCAGCAGCTTAGGTCAGCCCTACGAGCAGTACTTC. It is translated as CASSLGQPYEQYF. Full variable domain (missing parts from reference TRBV11-2 and TRBJ2-7): EAGVAQSPRYKIIEKRQSVAFWCNPISGHATLYWYQQILGQGPKLLIQFQNNGVVDDSQLPKDRFSAERLKGVDSTLKIQPAKLEDSAVYLCASSLGQPYEQYFGPGTRLTVT.

This rearrangement joins TRBV7-2 to TRBJ2-3; D unresolved. Trimming left V 1 base short and J 5 bases short, with 7 bases between. The V gene's germline CDR1 is SGHTA and CDR2 FQGNSA. CDR3 length equals 13 residues. The CDR3 here is CASSLEWQDTQYF. Here the CDR3 DNA reads TGTGCCAGCAGCTTAGAGTGGCAAGATACGCAGTATTTT.

J is TRBJ2-1 and V is TRBV28, with D maybe TRBD2 (6 bases). V was pared by 0 bases and J by 5 bases, with 14 bases between. The CDR3 is made up of 16 amino acids. Germline-derived CDR1 and CDR2 are MDHEN and SYDVKM. CDR3 sequence: CASSLWGRGRNNEQFF. The CDR3 DNA is TGTGCCAGCAGTTTATGGGGCCGGGGGAGGAACAATGAGCAGTTCTTC.

The chain combines TRBV15 with TRBJ2-1; the match to TRBD1 covers 12 bases. CDR1 is LNHNV and CDR2 is YYDKDF in the germline V gene (reference sequence). The CDR3 is 17 amino acids. J gave up 3 bases and V 5 bases, and 8 bases lay outside the gene matches. CDR3 region: CATSPGGTGGIYNEQFF. CDR3 nucleotide sequence: TGTGCCACCAGCCCAGGTGGGACAGGGGGCATCTACAATGAGCAGTTCTTC.

CDR3 in DNA: TGTGCCAGCAGGCGAAAGACTAGCGGGAGGGATCCCAATGAGCAGTTCTTC. It specifies CASRRKTSGRDPNEQFF. V is TRBV7-9 and J is TRBJ2-1; TRBD2 aligns across 14 bases. Germline CDR1 and CDR2: SEHNR and FQNEAQ (reference sequence). CDR3 size: 17 residues. The J segment lost 6 bases and the V segment lost 6 bases, leaving 10 bases of the junction unmatched. Drawing the rest from reference TRBV7-9 and TRBJ2-1, the complete variable domain is DTGVSQNPRHKITKRGQNVTFRCDPISEHNRLYWYRQTLGQGPEFLTYFQNEAQLEKSRLLSDRFSAERPKGSFSTLEIQRTEQGDSAMYLCASRRKTSGRDPNEQFFGPGTRLTVL.

This clone was recorded a few times. The chain joins TRBV7-3 to TRBJ1-1, with TRBD1 as a possible D gene (5 bases). Trimming shortened V by 0 bases and J by 6 bases, and 11 bases separated the two germline ends. The CDR3 loop spans 14 amino acids. Germline V gene sequence: CDR1 SGHTA, CDR2 FQGTGA. The CDR3 DNA sequence: TGTGCCAGCAGCTTAACAGCGTGGGGGGCTGAAGCTTTCTTT. Amino acids: CASSLTAWGAEAFF.

The table lists this clone with a few counts. The chain links TRBV5-1 to TRBJ2-1; maybe TRBD2 (6 bases). The CDR3 runs 15 residues. The V end was cut by 3 bases, the J end by 1 base, with 11 bases between. Per germline, CDR1 SGHRS and CDR2 YFSETQ. CDR3 in DNA: TGCGCCAGCAGCTCGTTAGCGGCTTCCTACAATGAGCAGTTCTTC. Encoded protein: CASSSLAASYNEQFF.

This clone has only a few counts. The chain has TRBV29-1 and TRBJ2-7; D remains ambiguous. Trimming pared 4 bases from V and 0 bases from J, leaving 13 bases between. The germline gives CDR1 SQVTM, CDR2 ANQGSEA. The CDR3 is 14 residues long. The CDR3 reads CSVAGSGSSYEQYF. CDR3 DNA sequence: TGCAGCGTTGCCGGATCGGGTAGCTCCTACGAGCAGTACTTC.

The chain joins TRBV28 to TRBJ2-5; D is perhaps TRBD2 (6 bases). Germline V CDR1 and CDR2: MDHEN, SYDVKM. The CDR3 spans 14 residues. Trimming removed 6 bases at V and 3 bases at J, with 14 bases between. In nucleotides, the CDR3 is TGTGCCAGCAGAGGAGGGGTCATAGAAGAGACCCAGTACTTC. Translated, it gives CASRGGVIEETQYF.

The genes are TRBV2 and TRBJ2-2; D gene unclear. Germline CDR1 reads SNHLY; CDR2 reads FYNNEI. This CDR3 has 14 amino acids. V was cut by 6 bases and J by 1 base, with 9 bases left in between. Here the CDR3 DNA reads TGTGCCAGCAGCCCGACCCGGAACACCGGGGAGCTGTTTTTT. Translation gives CASSPTRNTGELFF.

The chain is built from TRBV5-1 and TRBJ2-2; 10 bases fit TRBD1. Germline V lookup: CDR1 SGHRS, CDR2 YFSETQ. After removal of 3 bases from V and 2 bases from J, the junction contained 1 base not matched to a gene. The CDR3 runs to 15 residues. The DNA for the CDR3 is TGCGCCAGCAGCTGGACAGGGGGTAACACCGGGGAGCTGTTTTTT. Its translation: CASSWTGGNTGELFF.

The rearrangement links TRBV15 to TRBJ1-4; D gene uncertain. V was trimmed by 6 bases and J by 3 bases, leaving 14 bases between them. Germline V lookup: CDR1 LNHNV, CDR2 YYDKDF (reference sequence). The CDR3 is 15 amino acids. The CDR3 DNA is TGTGCCACCAGGATTGCGGGATTCTCTAATGAAAAACTGTTTTTT. Encoded protein: CATRIAGFSNEKLFF.

The chain recombines TRBV28 with TRBJ1-2; no clear D. V lost 3 bases to trimming and J lost 4 bases, with 18 bases between them. The CDR3 runs to 16 residues. CDR1 is MDHEN, CDR2 SYDVKM, per germline. CDR3 loop: CASSFPGLPSGYGYTF. The CDR3 DNA follows: TGTGCCAGCAGTTTTCCTGGCCTCCCCTCTGGCTATGGCTACACCTTC.

The rearrangement uses TRBV6-6 and TRBJ1-5; D is possibly TRBD1 (6 bases). This CDR3 contains 16 residues. V was pared by 5 bases and J by 6 bases, with 20 bases between. Germline assignment: CDR1 MNHNY and CDR2 SVGAGI (reference sequence). The CDR3 protein is CASSPYRDTIFQPQHF. CDR3 nucleotides: TGTGCCAGCAGTCCATACCGGGACACAATATTTCAGCCCCAGCATTTT.

V and J are TRBV9 and TRBJ2-5; no definite D call. The V gene lost 5 bases and the J gene lost 1 base, with 3 bases spanning the gap. CDR1 is SGDLS and CDR2 is YYNGEE in the germline V gene. The CDR3 sequence is 11 residues long. The DNA for the CDR3 is TGTGCCAGCAGTCTCCAAGAGACCCAGTACTTC. Translation gives CASSLQETQYF.

J is TRBJ1-2 and V is TRBV30, with D unclear. Trimming took 4 bases from V and 4 from J, leaving 13 bases between them. Per germline, CDR1 GTSNPN and CDR2 SVGIG (reference sequence). The CDR3 is 13 amino acids. The CDR3 sequence: CAWTREGLYGYTF. The DNA of the CDR3 is TGTGCCTGGACCCGAGAGGGCCTCTATGGCTACACCTTC.

This clone came up once. The chain combines TRBV4-2 with TRBJ2-3, with D unresolved. The CDR3 sequence is 12 residues long. Trimming cost V 1 base and J 5 bases, with 4 bases left between them. Germline V gene sequence: CDR1 LGHNA, CDR2 YNFKEQ. DNA of the CDR3: TGTGCCAGCAGCCAAGGTAGAGATACGCAGTATTTT. This codes for CASSQGRDTQYF.

The chain combines TRBV27 with TRBJ2-2; D is perhaps TRBD1 or TRBD2 (5 bases each). This CDR3 contains 15 residues. Germline-derived CDR1 and CDR2 are MNHEY and SMNVEV (reference sequence). V gave up 5 bases and J gave up 5 bases, with 15 bases separating them. CDR3 residues: CASSPVVRGTGELFF. The DNA of the CDR3 is TGTGCCAGCAGTCCTGTAGTGAGGGGAACCGGGGAGCTGTTTTTT.

The genes are TRBV27 and TRBJ2-7; 7 nucleotides agree with TRBD2. V shed 4 bases, J shed 8 bases, and the junction held 14 bases outside the gene matches. This CDR3 has 15 residues. CDR1 is MNHEY, CDR2 SMNVEV, per germline (reference sequence). The CDR3 loop reads CASSSSGGGRLKQYF. The CDR3 bases are TGTGCCAGCAGTTCCTCGGGGGGAGGACGTCTCAAGCAGTACTTC.

The chain couples TRBV7-2 to TRBJ2-7, with TRBD2 matching 11 bases. The germline gives CDR1 SGHTA, CDR2 FQGNSA. The CDR3 is 15 amino acids. J gave up 2 bases and V 2 bases, and 2 bases lay outside the gene matches. The CDR3 nucleotides read TGTGCCAGCAGCTTAAGACTAGCGGGAACCTACGAGCAGTACTTC. Translating it yields CASSLRLAGTYEQYF.

The chain uses TRBV29-1 and TRBJ1-3; tentatively, D is TRBD1 (5 bases). In germline, CDR1 is SQVTM, CDR2 ANQGSEA. This CDR3 spans 14 amino acids. V was clipped by 7 bases and J by 2 bases, with 15 bases between them. The chain's CDR3 is CSAGDRRPGNTIYF. The CDR3 DNA sequence: TGCAGCGCTGGGGACCGGAGGCCTGGAAACACCATATATTTT. Full variable domain (missing parts from reference TRBV29-1 and TRBJ1-3): SAVISQKPSRDICQRGTSLTIQCQVDSQVTMMFWYRQQPGQSLTLIATANQGSEATYESGFVIDKFPISRPNLTFSTLTVSNMSPEDSSIYLCSAGDRRPGNTIYFGEGSWLTVV.

This clone was observed a single time. V usage is TRBV30 and J usage is TRBJ2-7; no reliable D call. CDR3 length equals 10 residues. The V end was cut by 5 bases, the J end by 12 bases, with 14 bases between. CDR1 GTSNPN and CDR2 SVGIG come from the germline V gene (reference sequence). The chain's CDR3 is CAWLDHTTYF. CDR3 bases: TGTGCCTGGTTAGACCACACCACGTACTTC.

The chain links TRBV6-5 to TRBJ2-1; 7 positions agree with TRBD1. V lost 2 bases and J lost 4; bases outside the gene matches: 8. The germline CDR1 and CDR2 sequences are MNHEY and SVGAGI. This CDR3 has 16 residues. The CDR3 nucleotides read TGTGCCAGCAGTTACCAGTCAGGGGGTCATTACAATGAGCAGTTCTTC. It translates to CASSYQSGGHYNEQFF.